The clone carrying this T cell receptor (beta chain) was recorded a few times. Its antigen is still unknown. The source of the sample is a study of shared clonotypes between healthy human individuals. Study at large: Samples came from two female and a few male donors aged 18 to 49.

Assay execution took place at the deep level. Profiling relied on immunoSEQ multiplex PCR, and the TCRdb table lists in-frame clones only, not all of them. The sample carries approximately 1,000,000 clones, roughly 74% recorded once. CDR1 and CDR2 (germline): SEHNR, FQNEAQ (reference sequence). Trimming took 2 bases from V and 0 from J, leaving 8 bases between them. This CDR3 is built from 15 residues. Points from the study as a whole: It was the non-shared clonotypes that had lower generation probabilities than clonotypes shared by all four donors. Among a handful of donors, roughly 5% of naive CD4 clonotypes were found in common.

The specimen was memory CD4+ T cells from PBMCs. Sample subset: CD45RA-negative fraction. The rearrangement uses TRBV7-9 and TRBJ2-1, with unresolved D. This TCR derives from a man aged 18-30 years in good health. Some clones in this sample may be carry-over from other donors' samples. The CDR3 coding sequence is TGTGCCAGCAGCTTATTGGGCAGCTCCTACAATGAGCAGTTCTTC. Its translation is CASSLLGSSYNEQFF.